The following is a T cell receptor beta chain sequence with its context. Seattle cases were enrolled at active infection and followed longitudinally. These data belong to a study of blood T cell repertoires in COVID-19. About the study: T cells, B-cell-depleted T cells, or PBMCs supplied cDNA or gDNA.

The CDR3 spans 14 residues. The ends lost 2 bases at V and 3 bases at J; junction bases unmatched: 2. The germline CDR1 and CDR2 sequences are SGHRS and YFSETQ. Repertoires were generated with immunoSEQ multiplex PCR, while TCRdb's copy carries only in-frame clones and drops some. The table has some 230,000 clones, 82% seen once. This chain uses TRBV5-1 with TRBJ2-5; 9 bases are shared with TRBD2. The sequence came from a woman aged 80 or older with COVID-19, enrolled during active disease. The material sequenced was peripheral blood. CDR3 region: CASSFSSGEETQYF. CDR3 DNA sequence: TGCGCCAGCAGCTTCTCTAGCGGGGAAGAGACCCAGTACTTC.